The 19 T cell receptor beta chains below all came from one sample that was sequenced in a study of cytomegalovirus exposure and HLA in healthy donors. The PCR was carried out with 60 Vbeta primers and 13 Jbeta primers. Data came from immunoSEQ multiplex PCR; TCRdb stores just in-frame clones and leaves some out. The data show about 280,000 clones, roughly 90% seen once. The sample comprised PBMCs. These receptors originate from a woman aged 18-29 years in good health and CMV-seronegative.

This clone has only one observation. The chain joins TRBV11-2 to TRBJ1-5; TRBD1 agrees at 7 bases. The germline V gene encodes CDR1 SGHAT and CDR2 FQNNGV. This CDR3 contains 14 residues. Unmatched junction bases numbered 1, after V lost 3 bases and J lost 2 bases. The CDR3 nucleotides are TGTGCCAGCAGCTTCGACAGGGGCAATCAGCCCCAGCATTTT. Translating it yields CASSFDRGNQPQHF.

The chain joins TRBV27 to TRBJ2-7, with D perhaps matching TRBD2 (5 bases). This CDR3 contains 15 residues. Germline V CDR1 and CDR2: MNHEY, SMNVEV (reference sequence). Trimming cost V 6 bases and J 0 bases, with 15 bases left between them. For the CDR3, the DNA is TGTGCCAGCAGGCCCGCGTCGGGGAGCTCCTACGAGCAGTACTTC. Encoded protein: CASRPASGSSYEQYF.

V gene TRBV7-9 combines with J gene TRBJ2-5, with D unclear. Germline V gene sequence: CDR1 SEHNR, CDR2 FQNEAQ (reference sequence). The CDR3 is 12 residues long. V was cut by 3 bases and J by 4 bases, with 6 bases left in between. Here the CDR3 reads CASSLAGETQYF. As DNA, the CDR3 is TGTGCCAGCAGCTTGGCAGGAGAGACCCAGTACTTC.

The chain carries TRBV18 and TRBJ1-2, with TRBD1 identical over 9 bases. V dropped 1 base and J dropped 1; count of bases not matched to a gene: 7. Germline lookup yields CDR1 KGHSH and CDR2 LQKENI. CDR3 length: 17 residues. The CDR3 loop is CASSPLRRDRVNYGYTF. The DNA for the CDR3 is TGTGCCAGCTCACCACTCCGACGGGACAGGGTTAACTATGGCTACACCTTC.

The chain employs TRBV6-5 and TRBJ2-7, with D perhaps TRBD1 (6 bases). Trimming stripped 5 bases from V and 5 bases from J, with 16 bases between. The CDR3 is made up of 14 amino acids. From germline, CDR1 is MNHEY and CDR2 SVGAGI. The CDR3 DNA is TGTGCCAGCAGTCAGACCACAGGGTTCCACGAGCAGTACTTC. Its translation is CASSQTTGFHEQYF.

This chain links TRBV10-1 with TRBJ2-7, with 8 bases lining up with TRBD1. The CDR3 loop spans 19 amino acids. Germline V gene lookup returns CDR1 WNHNN and CDR2 SYGVQD (reference sequence). V lost 0 bases and J lost 2; bases outside the gene matches: 15. CDR3 loop: CASSESSNGQGKIAYEQYF. The CDR3 DNA follows: TGCGCCAGCAGTGAGTCCTCCAACGGACAGGGAAAGATAGCCTACGAGCAGTACTTC.

Remarks on this clone: The germline gene is not matched at one end of the junction; a read error may be the cause. This sample includes further DNA sequences coding for the same CDR3. CDR3 DNA: TGTTCCAGCAGCCTCTCAGGGGGCCAGCCCCAGCATTTT. Encoded protein: CSSSLSGGQPQHF. The gene calls are TRBV7-9 and TRBJ1-5; 8 nucleotides line up with TRBD1. The CDR3 runs to 13 residues. Germline CDR1 reads SEHNR; CDR2 reads FQNEAQ (reference sequence).

The gene calls are TRBV10-1 and TRBJ1-6, with a possible D match to TRBD1 (6 bases). This CDR3 has 13 residues. The V end lost 2 bases, the J end lost 10 bases, and 9 bases lay between the germline ends. Germline V gives CDR1 WNHNN, CDR2 SYGVQD (reference sequence). The CDR3 nucleotides are TGCGCCAGCAGTGAGGGCAGGGGCTCACCCCTCCACTTT. Its protein is CASSEGRGSPLHF.

This clone was counted only a few times. The genes are TRBV27 and TRBJ2-3; TRBD2 is a possible D gene (6 bases). CDR1 and CDR2 (germline): MNHEY, SMNVEV (reference sequence). The CDR3 sequence is 17 residues long. Trimming removed 3 bases at V and 0 bases at J, with 16 bases between. The CDR3 DNA follows: TGTGCCAGCAGTTTTCACGGGGAGGCCCAAAGCACAGATACGCAGTATTTT. This translates into CASSFHGEAQSTDTQYF.

This chain joins TRBV27 and TRBJ1-2; 9 bases are a match to TRBD1. Per germline, CDR1 MNHEY and CDR2 SMNVEV (reference sequence). CDR3 length: 13 amino acids. The ends lost 11 bases at V and 7 bases at J; junction bases unmatched: 11. CDR3 amino acids: CAFLRTGVCGYTF. The DNA for the CDR3 is TGTGCCTTTCTCAGGACAGGGGTCTGTGGCTACACCTTC.

The rearrangement links TRBV5-1 to TRBJ1-2, with D possibly TRBD1 on 5 matching bases. Germline V CDR1 and CDR2: SGHRS, YFSETQ. The CDR3 extends over 15 amino acids. Trimming took 0 bases from V and 4 from J, leaving 13 bases between them. DNA for the CDR3: TGCGCCAGCAGCTTGGATGGGGCTGCTATCTATGGCTACACCTTC. The encoded protein is CASSLDGAAIYGYTF.

This clone showed up just once. The chain has TRBV9 and TRBJ1-2; D perhaps matches TRBD1 (5 bases). Trimming shortened V by 2 bases and J by 6 bases, and 20 bases separated the two germline ends. Germline lookup yields CDR1 SGDLS and CDR2 YYNGEE. The CDR3 loop spans 16 amino acids. CDR3 protein: CASSVYGGTDTNGYTF. CDR3 DNA sequence: TGTGCCAGCAGCGTTTATGGGGGGACCGATACTAATGGCTACACCTTC.

The chain is built from TRBV9 and TRBJ2-3, with unresolved D. Trimming cost V 0 bases and J 3 bases, with 11 bases left between them. This CDR3 region has 15 residues. CDR1 and CDR2 from the germline V gene are SGDLS and YYNGEE. CDR3 protein: CASSVGRLETDTQYF. The DNA for the CDR3 is TGTGCCAGCAGCGTAGGAAGGCTAGAGACAGATACGCAGTATTTT. Filled out from reference TRBV9 and TRBJ2-3, the complete variable domain reads DSGVTQTPKHLITATGQRVTLRCSPRSGDLSVYWYQQSLDQGLQFLIQYYNGEERAKGNILERFSAQQFPDLHSELNLSSLELGDSALYFCASSVGRLETDTQYFGPGTRLTVL.

The chain links TRBV9 to TRBJ2-7; 7 bases match TRBD1. Germline loops: CDR1 SGDLS, CDR2 YYNGEE. The CDR3 totals 13 residues. V dropped 3 bases and J dropped 7; count of bases not matched to a gene: 7. This CDR3 reads CASSGQGSREQYF. The DNA of the CDR3 is TGTGCCAGCAGCGGACAGGGAAGCAGGGAGCAGTACTTC. Based on the CDR3 plus reference TRBV9 and TRBJ2-7, the full variable domain is DSGVTQTPKHLITATGQRVTLRCSPRSGDLSVYWYQQSLDQGLQFLIQYYNGEERAKGNILERFSAQQFPDLHSELNLSSLELGDSALYFCASSGQGSREQYFGPGTRLTVT.

This chain uses TRBV5-4 with TRBJ2-1, with 14 nucleotides matching TRBD2. Germline values: CDR1 SGHNT, CDR2 YYREEE (reference sequence). The ends lost 3 bases at V and 3 bases at J; junction bases unmatched: 2. The CDR3 contains 16 residues. CDR3 sequence reads: CASSSGLAGGYNEQFF. In DNA, the CDR3 is TGTGCCAGCAGCTCCGGACTAGCGGGGGGCTACAATGAGCAGTTCTTC.

This CDR3 is CASSPPQGANTGELFF. The CDR3 bases are TGTGCCAGCTCACCACCGCAGGGGGCGAACACCGGGGAGCTGTTTTTT. The chain couples TRBV18 to TRBJ2-2; 7 nucleotides align to TRBD1. The CDR3 sequence is 16 residues long. Germline values: CDR1 KGHSH, CDR2 LQKENI. V dropped 0 bases and J dropped 0; count of bases not matched to a gene: 1.

V and J are TRBV19 and TRBJ1-5; 10 bases are a match to TRBD1. The CDR3 covers 16 residues. CDR1 is LNHDA and CDR2 is SQIVND in the germline V gene (reference sequence). J gave up 2 bases and V 5 bases, and 6 bases lay outside the gene matches. In DNA, the CDR3 is TGTGCCAGTAGTTTCACCGGGACAGGGGGCAATCAGCCCCAGCATTTT. It specifies CASSFTGTGGNQPQHF.

This rearrangement joins TRBV5-1 to TRBJ2-7; D ambiguous. The V end lost 4 bases, the J end lost 2 bases, and 10 bases lay between the germline ends. Germline V gene lookup returns CDR1 SGHRS and CDR2 YFSETQ. This CDR3 comprises 13 residues. This chain's CDR3 is CASSLGMAYEQYF. The CDR3 DNA follows: TGCGCCAGCAGCCTCGGTATGGCCTACGAGCAGTACTTC.

The rearrangement joins TRBV5-1 to TRBJ1-2; 7 bases agree with TRBD1. Germline lookup yields CDR1 SGHRS and CDR2 YFSETQ. CDR3 length: 14 residues. The ends lost 0 bases at V and 7 bases at J; junction bases unmatched: 6. CDR3 amino acids: CASSLGDRSGGYTF. CDR3 bases: TGCGCCAGCAGCTTGGGGGACAGATCTGGTGGCTACACCTTC.